A selection of T cell receptor beta chains follows, all from one sample in a study of brain T cells in children with intractable seizures. Measured with immunoSEQ multiplex PCR; TCRdb has only the in-frame clones, and not every one. The sample has 340,000 or so clones, over 90% seen once; the top ten hold about 6%. The sequences come from peripheral blood, collected approximately 5 months after surgery. These receptors were collected from a boy in the first two years of life with tuberous sclerosis and intractable seizures. CDR3s include the opening cysteine and the closing phenylalanine or tryptophan. D genes are given only for firm matches. Rows may omit the clone size; those that give it use once, few, many or a size class.

TRBD1	TRBV7-9	TRBJ1-2	few	15	TGTGCCAGCAGCTCCCTCGGACAGGGCCCCTATGGCTACACCTTC	CASSSLGQGPYGYTF
NA	TRBV30	TRBJ1-6	once	17	TGTGCCTGGAGTATTAGGGCCCAGAGCTCCTATAATTCACCCCTCCACTTT	CAWSIRAQSSYNSPLHF
NA	TRBV3-1/TRBV3-2	TRBJ1-2	NA	13	TGTGCCAGCAGCCAAGATCGTCTGGGAGGCTACACCTTC	CASSQDRLGGYTF
NA	TRBV5-6	TRBJ2-1	NA	12	TGTGCCAGCAGCTTGTACTACAATGAGCAGTTCTTC	CASSLYYNEQFF
NA	TRBV5-4	TRBJ2-3	once	12	TGTGCCAGCAGCTCCGGACCGGCCACGCAGTATTTT	CASSSGPATQYF
NA	TRBV11-2	TRBJ2-7	NA	12	TGTGCCAGCGGCCAGGGGGGTAACGAGCAGTACTTC	CASGQGGNEQYF
NA	TRBV25-1	TRBJ1-1	NA	15	TGTGCCAGCACCCGACAGGAGAACATGAACACTGAAGCTTTCTTT	CASTRQENMNTEAFF
TRBD2	TRBV18	TRBJ2-5	NA	15	TGTGCCAGTCGCCCCTATAGCGGGGATCAAGAGACCCAGTACTTC	CASRPYSGDQETQYF
NA	TRBV2	TRBJ1-4	NA	16	TGTGCCAGCCGACGAGATGAGGTCGCGGTTAGTGAAAAACTGTTTTTT	CASRRDEVAVSEKLFF
NA	TRBV9	TRBJ2-2	NA	17	TGTGCCAGCAGCGTAGATCGGGGCTCCCTAGATCTCGGGGAGCTGTTTTTT	CASSVDRGSLDLGELFF
NA	TRBV5-6	TRBJ2-7	NA	16	TGTGCCAGCAGCTTGGATGGGGTAGGGGGCTCCTACGAGCAGTACTTC	CASSLDGVGGSYEQYF
TRBD2	TRBV2	TRBJ2-1	NA	19	TGTGCCAGCAGTGTACCGGGACTAGCGGGAGGGCAAGGCTACAATGAGCAGTTCTTC	CASSVPGLAGGQGYNEQFF
TRBD1	TRBV14	TRBJ1-3	NA	18	TGTGCCAGCAGCCACCACCGGACAGGGGCGGTCTCTGGAAACACCATATATTTT	CASSHHRTGAVSGNTIYF
TRBD1	TRBV24-1	TRBJ2-7	NA	14	TGTGCCATCACTGACCGAGACAGGGTCTACGAGCAGTACTTC	CAITDRDRVYEQYF
NA	TRBV15	TRBJ1-2	NA	12	TGTGCCACCAGCAGAGATAACAACGGCTACACCTTC	CATSRDNNGYTF
NA	TRBV4-1	TRBJ2-7	NA	17	TGCGCCAGCAGCCAAGGCCTAAAGCCCACCCCGGGATACGAGCAGTACTTC	CASSQGLKPTPGYEQYF
NA	TRBV24-1	TRBJ1-2	NA	16	TGTGCCACCAGTGACTCTCGACAGGCATATAACTATGGCTACACCTTC	CATSDSRQAYNYGYTF
NA	TRBV9	TRBJ2-2	NA	16	TGTGCCAGCAGCGAGAGGGACCCAATTCCTACCGGGGAGCTGTTTTTT	CASSERDPIPTGELFF
NA	TRBV19	TRBJ2-1	NA	13	TGTGCCAGTAGTATAACACTATACAATGAGCAGTTCTTC	CASSITLYNEQFF
NA	TRBV19	TRBJ2-1	NA	15	TGTGCCAGTAGTATAGAAGGGGTCTCATACAATGAGCAGTTCTTC	CASSIEGVSYNEQFF
NA	TRBV11-1	TRBJ2-3	NA	15	TGTGCCAGCAGCTTAGAAAGGACCTTAAGGGGAACGCAGTATTTT	CASSLERTLRGTQYF
NA	TRBV9	TRBJ2-7	NA	11	TGTGCCAGCAGCCCTTCCTACGAGCAGTACTTC	CASSPSYEQYF
NA	TRBV12-3/TRBV12-4	TRBJ2-7	NA	13	TGTGCCAGCAGTTTAACAGGGTCCTACGAGCAGTACTTC	CASSLTGSYEQYF
NA	TRBV11-3	TRBJ2-7	NA	15	TGTGCCAGCAGCTTAAAGGAATCGAGCTCCTACGAGCAGTACTTC	CASSLKESSSYEQYF
TRBD1	TRBV30	TRBJ1-1	NA	13	TGTGCCTGGAGGACAGGGGTTGAAGCTGAAGCTTTCTTT	CAWRTGVEAEAFF
NA	TRBV9	TRBJ1-1	NA	15	TGTGCCAGCAGCGAGAGGGCAGGGGAGAACACTGAAGCTTTCTTT	CASSERAGENTEAFF
NA	TRBV19	TRBJ1-1	NA	14	TGTGCCAGTAGTACAGGCCAGGGATACACTGAAGCTTTCTTT	CASSTGQGYTEAFF
NA	TRBV5-6	TRBJ1-6	NA	14	TGTGCCAGCAGCTTGACACAGCTGTATTCACCCCTCCACTTT	CASSLTQLYSPLHF
NA	TRBV6-5	TRBJ1-1	NA	13	TGTGCCAGCAGCCCCCATGAGAACACTGAAGCTTTCTTT	CASSPHENTEAFF
NA	TRBV10-3	TRBJ2-1	NA	13	TGTGCCATCGGCTCCCAGGAGAACAATGAGCAGTTCTTC	CAIGSQENNEQFF
NA	TRBV5-1	TRBJ1-6	NA	16	TGCGCCAGCAGCTTGGGTGGGGACCCCTATAATTCACCCCTCCACTTT	CASSLGGDPYNSPLHF
NA	TRBV5-1	TRBJ1-1	NA	16	TGCGCCAGCAGTTCGACAGTCGGTACCTTGAACACTGAAGCTTTCTTT	CASSSTVGTLNTEAFF
TRBD2	TRBV15	TRBJ2-5	once	15	TGTGCCACCAGCATTGGACTAGCGGGAGCAGAGACCCAGTACTTC	CATSIGLAGAETQYF
NA	TRBV19	TRBJ1-1	NA	16	TGTGCCAGTAGTATAGATCGGTCACCGGGGGGCACTGAAGCTTTCTTT	CASSIDRSPGGTEAFF
NA	TRBV6-2/TRBV6-3	TRBJ2-5	NA	12	TGTGCCAGCAGTTACGCCCCGGAGACCCAGTACTTC	CASSYAPETQYF
NA	TRBV9	TRBJ1-2	NA	14	TGTGCCAGCAGCGTCGACAGTGGTATCTATGGCTACACCTTC	CASSVDSGIYGYTF
TRBD1	TRBV6-1	TRBJ2-7	NA	15	TGTGCCAGCAGTGAACGGGACAGGCCCTCCTACGAGCAGTACTTC	CASSERDRPSYEQYF
NA	TRBV24-1	TRBJ2-3	once	13	TGTGCCACCGACCTTATGTGGACAGATACGCAGTATTTT	CATDLMWTDTQYF
NA	TRBV30	TRBJ2-3	NA	13	TGTGCCTGGAGTGTGGTAGGGGTAGATACGCAGTATTTT	CAWSVVGVDTQYF
TRBD1	TRBV3-1/TRBV3-2	TRBJ1-1	NA	15	TGTGCCAGCAGCCCAACTCACAGGGGAGACACTGAAGCTTTCTTT	CASSPTHRGDTEAFF
NA	TRBV29-1	TRBJ2-1	NA	14	TGCAGCGCCCGTGACAGGCGAACCTACAATGAGCAGTTCTTC	CSARDRRTYNEQFF
NA	TRBV6-5	TRBJ1-3	once	15	TGTGCCAGCAGTTACGACAGGCGCTCTCGAAACACCATATATTTT	CASSYDRRSRNTIYF
TRBD2	TRBV2	TRBJ2-3	once	16	TGTGCCAGCAGTGATACTAGCGGGGGGATCGTCGATACGCAGTATTTT	CASSDTSGGIVDTQYF
TRBD1	TRBV6-5	TRBJ2-7	NA	13	TGTGCCAGCAGGAGGGGACAGAGCTACGAGCAGTACTTC	CASRRGQSYEQYF
NA	TRBV11-2	TRBJ2-1	NA	18	TGTGCCAGCAGCTCACCACCGTATTCAGCCCCCCGTTACAATGAGCAGTTCTTC	CASSSPPYSAPRYNEQFF
NA	TRBV5-6	TRBJ2-7	NA	14	TGTGCCAGCAGCCAGGGGACATCTACTTACGAGCAGTACTTC	CASSQGTSTYEQYF